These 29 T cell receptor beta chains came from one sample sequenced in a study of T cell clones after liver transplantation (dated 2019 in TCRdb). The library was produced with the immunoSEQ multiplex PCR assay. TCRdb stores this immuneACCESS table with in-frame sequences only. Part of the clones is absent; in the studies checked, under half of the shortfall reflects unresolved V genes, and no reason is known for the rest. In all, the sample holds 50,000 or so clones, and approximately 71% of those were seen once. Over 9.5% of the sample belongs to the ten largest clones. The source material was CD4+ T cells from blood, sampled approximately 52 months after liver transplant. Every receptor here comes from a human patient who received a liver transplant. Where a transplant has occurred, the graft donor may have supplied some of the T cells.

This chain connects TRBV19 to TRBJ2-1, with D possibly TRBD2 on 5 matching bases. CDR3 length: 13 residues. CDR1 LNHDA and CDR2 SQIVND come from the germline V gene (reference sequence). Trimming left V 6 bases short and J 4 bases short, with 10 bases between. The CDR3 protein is CASRSRGYNEQFF. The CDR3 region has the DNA TGTGCCAGTAGAAGCCGCGGGTACAATGAGCAGTTCTTC.

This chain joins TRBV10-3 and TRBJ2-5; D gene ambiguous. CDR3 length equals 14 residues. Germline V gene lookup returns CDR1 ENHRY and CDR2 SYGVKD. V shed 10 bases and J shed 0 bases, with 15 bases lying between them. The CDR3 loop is CATTLRENQETQYF. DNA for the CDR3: TGTGCCACCACCCTTCGAGAGAACCAAGAGACCCAGTACTTC.

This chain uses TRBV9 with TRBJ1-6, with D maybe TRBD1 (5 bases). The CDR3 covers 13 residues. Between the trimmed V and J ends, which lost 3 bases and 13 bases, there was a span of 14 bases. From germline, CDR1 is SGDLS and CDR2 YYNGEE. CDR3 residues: CASSGPGPGPLHF. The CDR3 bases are TGTGCCAGCAGCGGTCCGGGGCCCGGCCCCCTCCACTTT.

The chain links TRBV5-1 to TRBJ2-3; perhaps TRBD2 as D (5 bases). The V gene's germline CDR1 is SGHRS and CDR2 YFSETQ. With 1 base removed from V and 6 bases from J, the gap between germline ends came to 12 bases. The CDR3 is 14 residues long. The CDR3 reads CASSLNGEKDTQYF. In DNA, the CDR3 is TGCGCCAGCAGCTTGAACGGGGAGAAGGATACGCAGTATTTT.

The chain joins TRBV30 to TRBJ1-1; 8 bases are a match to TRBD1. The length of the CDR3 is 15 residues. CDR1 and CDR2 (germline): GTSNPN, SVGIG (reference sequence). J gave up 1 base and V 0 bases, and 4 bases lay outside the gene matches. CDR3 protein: CAWSVRGQGNTEAFF. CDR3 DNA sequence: TGTGCCTGGAGTGTACGAGGACAGGGGAACACTGAAGCTTTCTTT. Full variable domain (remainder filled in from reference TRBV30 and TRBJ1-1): SQTIHQWPATLVQPVGSPLSLECTVEGTSNPNLYWYRQAAGRGLQLLFYSVGIGQISSEVPQNLSASRPQDRQFILSSKKLLLSDSGFYLCAWSVRGQGNTEAFFGQGTRLTVV.

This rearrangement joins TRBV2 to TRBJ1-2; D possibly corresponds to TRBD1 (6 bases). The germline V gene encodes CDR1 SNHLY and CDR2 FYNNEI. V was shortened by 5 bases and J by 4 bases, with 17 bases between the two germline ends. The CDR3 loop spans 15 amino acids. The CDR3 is CASSLRQVEPYGYTF. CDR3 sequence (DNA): TGTGCCAGCAGTCTAAGACAGGTTGAACCCTATGGCTACACCTTC. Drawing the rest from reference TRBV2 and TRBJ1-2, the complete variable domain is EPEVTQTPSHQVTQMGQEVILRCVPISNHLYFYWYRQILGQKVEFLVSFYNNEISEKSEIFDDQFSVERPDGSNFTLKIRSTKLEDSAMYFCASSLRQVEPYGYTFGSGTRLTVV.

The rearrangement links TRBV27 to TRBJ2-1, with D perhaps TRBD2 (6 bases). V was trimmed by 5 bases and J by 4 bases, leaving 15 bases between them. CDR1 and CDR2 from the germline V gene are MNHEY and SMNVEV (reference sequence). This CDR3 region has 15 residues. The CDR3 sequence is CASSLRDSRYNEQFF. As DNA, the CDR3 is TGTGCCAGCAGTCTCCGGGACTCCCGATACAATGAGCAGTTCTTC.

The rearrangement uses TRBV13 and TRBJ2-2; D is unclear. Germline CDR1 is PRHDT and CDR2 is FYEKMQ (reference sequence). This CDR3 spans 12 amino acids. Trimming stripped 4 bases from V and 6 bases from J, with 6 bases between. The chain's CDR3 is CASSSGAGELFF. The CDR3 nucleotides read TGTGCCAGCAGCTCTGGGGCCGGGGAGCTGTTTTTT. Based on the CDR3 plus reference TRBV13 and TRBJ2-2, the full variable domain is AAGVIQSPRHLIKEKRETATLKCYPIPRHDTVYWYQQGPGQDPQFLISFYEKMQSDKGSIPDRFSAQQFSDYHSELNMSSLELGDSALYFCASSSGAGELFFGEGSRLTVL.

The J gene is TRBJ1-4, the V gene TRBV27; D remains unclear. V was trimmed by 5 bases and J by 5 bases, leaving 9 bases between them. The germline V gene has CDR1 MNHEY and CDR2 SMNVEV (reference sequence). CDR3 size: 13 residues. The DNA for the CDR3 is TGTGCCAGCAGTCCTTCGTTCAATGAAAAACTGTTTTTT. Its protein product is CASSPSFNEKLFF.

Here the CDR3 reads CASSLQANYGYTF. The CDR3 coding sequence is TGTGCCAGCAGTCTACAAGCTAACTATGGCTACACCTTC. The rearrangement uses TRBV27 and TRBJ1-2; D remains unclear. Germline lookup yields CDR1 MNHEY and CDR2 SMNVEV (reference sequence). The CDR3 runs to 13 residues. The V end lost 5 bases, the J end lost 0 bases, and 7 bases lay between the germline ends.

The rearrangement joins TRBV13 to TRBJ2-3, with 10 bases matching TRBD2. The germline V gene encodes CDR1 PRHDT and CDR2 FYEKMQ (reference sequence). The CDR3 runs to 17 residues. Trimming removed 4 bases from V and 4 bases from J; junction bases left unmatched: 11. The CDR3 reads CASSSGGSGGAADTQYF. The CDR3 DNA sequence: TGTGCCAGCAGCTCCGGGGGGAGCGGGGGGGCCGCAGATACGCAGTATTTT.

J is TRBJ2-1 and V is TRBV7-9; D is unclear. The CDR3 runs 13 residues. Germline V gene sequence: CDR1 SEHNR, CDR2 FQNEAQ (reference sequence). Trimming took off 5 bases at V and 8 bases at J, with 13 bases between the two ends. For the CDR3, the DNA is TGTGCCAGCAGCGATACGGCTTGGGATGAGCAGTTCTTC. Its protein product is CASSDTAWDEQFF.

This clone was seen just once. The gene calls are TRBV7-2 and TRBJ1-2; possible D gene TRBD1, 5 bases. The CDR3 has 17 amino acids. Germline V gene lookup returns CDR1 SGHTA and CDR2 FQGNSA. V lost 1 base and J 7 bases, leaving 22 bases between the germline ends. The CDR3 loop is CASSLGGAFEGSRGYTF. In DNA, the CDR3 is TGTGCCAGCAGCTTAGGAGGGGCGTTTGAGGGCTCTCGTGGCTACACCTTC.

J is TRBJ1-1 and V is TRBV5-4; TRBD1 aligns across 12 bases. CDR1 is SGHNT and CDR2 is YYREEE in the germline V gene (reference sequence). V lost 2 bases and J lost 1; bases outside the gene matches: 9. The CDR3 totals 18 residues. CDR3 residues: CASSFEGTGGGRNTEAFF. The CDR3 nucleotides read TGTGCCAGCAGCTTCGAAGGGACAGGGGGCGGGAGGAACACTGAAGCTTTCTTT.

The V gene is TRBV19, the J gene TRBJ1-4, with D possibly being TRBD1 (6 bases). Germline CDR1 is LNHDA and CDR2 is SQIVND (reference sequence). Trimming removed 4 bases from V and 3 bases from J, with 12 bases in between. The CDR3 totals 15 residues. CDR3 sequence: CASSTSGAANEKLFF. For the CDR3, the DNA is TGTGCCAGTAGTACCTCAGGGGCGGCTAATGAAAAACTGTTTTTT.

CDR3: CAISESVRSTEAFF. As DNA, the CDR3 is TGTGCCATCAGTGAGTCAGTTAGGAGCACTGAAGCTTTCTTT. The chain carries TRBV10-3 and TRBJ1-1; the D is unclear. The CDR3 is 14 amino acids. Germline assignment: CDR1 ENHRY and CDR2 SYGVKD. V was shortened by 0 bases and J by 4 bases, with 9 bases between the two germline ends.

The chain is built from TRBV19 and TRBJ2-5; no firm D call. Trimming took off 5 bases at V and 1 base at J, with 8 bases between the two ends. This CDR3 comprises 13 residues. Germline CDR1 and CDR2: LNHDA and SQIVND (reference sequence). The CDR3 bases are TGTGCCAGTAGTTTGGCCCCCCAAGAGACCCAGTACTTC. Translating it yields CASSLAPQETQYF.

The CDR3 here is CASSPTVSSGNTIYF. The CDR3 nucleotides read TGTGCCAGCTCACCAACAGTGAGCTCTGGAAACACCATATATTTT. This chain uses TRBV18 with TRBJ1-3; no clear D. V lost 2 bases to trimming and J lost 0 bases, with 8 bases between them. Germline V gene lookup returns CDR1 KGHSH and CDR2 LQKENI. This CDR3 contains 15 residues.

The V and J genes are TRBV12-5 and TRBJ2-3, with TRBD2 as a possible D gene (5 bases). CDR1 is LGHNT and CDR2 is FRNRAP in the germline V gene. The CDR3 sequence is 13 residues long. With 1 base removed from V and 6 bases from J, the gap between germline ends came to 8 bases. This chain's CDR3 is CASGLEVADTQYF. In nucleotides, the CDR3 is TGTGCTAGTGGTTTGGAGGTAGCGGATACGCAGTATTTT.

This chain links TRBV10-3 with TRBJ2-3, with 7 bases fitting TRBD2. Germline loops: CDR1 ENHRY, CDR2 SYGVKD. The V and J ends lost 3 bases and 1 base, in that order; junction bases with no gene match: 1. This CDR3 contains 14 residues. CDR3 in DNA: TGTGCCATCAGTGATGGGGGGGGCACAGATACGCAGTATTTT. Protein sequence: CAISDGGGTDTQYF.

CDR3 in amino acids: CASSLAGTGGNNEQFF. The CDR3 region has the DNA TGTGCCAGCAGTTTAGCCGGGACAGGGGGGAACAATGAGCAGTTCTTC. The gene calls are TRBV27 and TRBJ2-1; TRBD1 agrees at 11 bases. The CDR3 extends over 16 amino acids. Germline CDR1 MNHEY, CDR2 SMNVEV (reference sequence). The ends lost 2 bases at V and 5 bases at J; junction bases unmatched: 5.

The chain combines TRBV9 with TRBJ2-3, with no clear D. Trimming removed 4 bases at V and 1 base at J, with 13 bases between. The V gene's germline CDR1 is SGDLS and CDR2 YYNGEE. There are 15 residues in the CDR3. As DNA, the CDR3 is TGTGCCAGCAGCCCGGACCCTCGGGGCACAGATACGCAGTATTTT. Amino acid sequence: CASSPDPRGTDTQYF.

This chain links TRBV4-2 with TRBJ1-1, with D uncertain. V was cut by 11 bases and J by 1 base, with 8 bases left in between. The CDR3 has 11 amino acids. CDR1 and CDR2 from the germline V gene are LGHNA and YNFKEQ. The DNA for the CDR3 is TGTGCCTCCACGGCGAACACTGAAGCTTTCTTT. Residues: CASTANTEAFF.

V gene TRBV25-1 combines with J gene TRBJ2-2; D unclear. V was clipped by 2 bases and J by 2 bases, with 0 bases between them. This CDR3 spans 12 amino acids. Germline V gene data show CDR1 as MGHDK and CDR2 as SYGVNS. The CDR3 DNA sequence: TGTGCCAGCAGTGAAAACACCGGGGAGCTGTTTTTT. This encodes CASSENTGELFF.

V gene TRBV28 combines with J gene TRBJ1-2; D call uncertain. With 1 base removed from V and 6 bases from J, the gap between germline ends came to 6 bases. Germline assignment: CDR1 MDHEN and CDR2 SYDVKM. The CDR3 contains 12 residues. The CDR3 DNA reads TGTGCCAGCAGTTTATTGGGGAATGGCTACACCTTC. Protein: CASSLLGNGYTF.

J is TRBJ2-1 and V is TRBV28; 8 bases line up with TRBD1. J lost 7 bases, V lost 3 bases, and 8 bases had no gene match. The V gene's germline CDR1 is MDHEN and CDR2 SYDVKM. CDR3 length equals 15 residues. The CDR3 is CASSFPGGAGNEQFF. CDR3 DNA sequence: TGTGCCAGCAGTTTCCCAGGGGGCGCGGGGAATGAGCAGTTCTTC.

CDR3: CASNEQGIDQPQHF. CDR3 DNA sequence: TGTGCCAGTAATGAACAGGGGATCGATCAGCCCCAGCATTTT. V usage is TRBV19 and J usage is TRBJ1-5; 7 bases are shared with TRBD1. This CDR3 region has 14 residues. The V and J ends lost 7 bases and 5 bases, in that order; junction bases with no gene match: 8. Germline loops: CDR1 LNHDA, CDR2 SQIVND (reference sequence). Full variable domain (remainder filled in from reference TRBV19 and TRBJ1-5): DGGITQSPKYLFRKEGQNVTLSCEQNLNHDAMYWYRQDPGQGLRLIYYSQIVNDFQKGDIAEGYSVSREKKESFPLTVTSAQKNPTAFYLCASNEQGIDQPQHFGDGTRLSIL.

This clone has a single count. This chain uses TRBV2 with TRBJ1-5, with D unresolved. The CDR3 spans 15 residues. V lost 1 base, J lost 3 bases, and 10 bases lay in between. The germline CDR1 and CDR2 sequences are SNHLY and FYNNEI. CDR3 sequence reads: CASSEEGSNNQPQHF. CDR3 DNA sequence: TGTGCCAGCAGTGAAGAGGGTAGCAACAATCAGCCCCAGCATTTT.

The CDR3 DNA sequence: TGTGCCAGCAGTCCTCGACAGGGGTCCGCCTACGAGCAGTACTTC. It is translated as CASSPRQGSAYEQYF. The chain is built from TRBV6-6 and TRBJ2-7; the match to TRBD1 covers 8 bases. The germline CDR1 and CDR2 sequences are MNHNY and SVGAGI (reference sequence). V shed 5 bases, J shed 2 bases, and the junction held 8 bases outside the gene matches. This CDR3 is 15 amino acids long.